This TCR beta chain derives from a study of identical twins. V dropped 1 base and J dropped 12 bases, with 15 bases sitting between them. Germline loops: CDR1 SGHTA, CDR2 FQGNSA. The CDR3 loop spans 13 amino acids. TCRdb independently ran MiXCR on the 5' RACE reads; one entry per CDR3 protein. The repertoire has around 280,000 distinct CDR3 sequences, approximately 8% of them found once; the top ten carry around 2.1%. A further study also used this sample, focusing on yellow fever vaccine responses in identical twins. That study reports: After vaccination, twins' T cell response reportedly seemed partly convergent, partly personalized.

Sequencing input: memory (CD45RO+) T cells sorted from blood. This clonotype originated in a woman under 30 in good health. The chain links TRBV7-2 to TRBJ1-2; no firm D call. CDR3 sequence reads: CASSLGMDPFHTF. CDR3 nucleotide sequence: TGTGCCAGCAGCTTAGGGATGGACCCTTTCCACACCTTC. The entire variable domain, with the rest obtained from reference TRBV7-2 and TRBJ1-2, is as follows: GAGVSQSPSNKVTEKGKDVELRCDPISGHTALYWYRQSLGQGLEFLIYFQGNSAPDKSGLPSDRFSAERTGGSVSTLTIQRTQQEDSAVYLCASSLGMDPFHTFGSGTRLTVV.